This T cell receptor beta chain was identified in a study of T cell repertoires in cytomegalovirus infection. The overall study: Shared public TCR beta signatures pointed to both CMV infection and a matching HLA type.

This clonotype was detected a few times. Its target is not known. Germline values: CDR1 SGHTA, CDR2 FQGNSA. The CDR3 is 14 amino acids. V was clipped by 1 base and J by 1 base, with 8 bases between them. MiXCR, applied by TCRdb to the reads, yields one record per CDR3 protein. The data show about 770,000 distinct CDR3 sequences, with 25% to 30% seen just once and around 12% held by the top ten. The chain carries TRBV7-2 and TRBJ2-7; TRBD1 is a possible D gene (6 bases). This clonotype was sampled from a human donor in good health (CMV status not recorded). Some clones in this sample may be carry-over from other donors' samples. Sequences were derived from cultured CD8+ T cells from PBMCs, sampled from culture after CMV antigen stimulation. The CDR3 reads CASSLEDSSYEQYV. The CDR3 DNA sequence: TGTGCCAGCAGCTTAGAGGACAGTTCCTACGAGCAGTACGTC.